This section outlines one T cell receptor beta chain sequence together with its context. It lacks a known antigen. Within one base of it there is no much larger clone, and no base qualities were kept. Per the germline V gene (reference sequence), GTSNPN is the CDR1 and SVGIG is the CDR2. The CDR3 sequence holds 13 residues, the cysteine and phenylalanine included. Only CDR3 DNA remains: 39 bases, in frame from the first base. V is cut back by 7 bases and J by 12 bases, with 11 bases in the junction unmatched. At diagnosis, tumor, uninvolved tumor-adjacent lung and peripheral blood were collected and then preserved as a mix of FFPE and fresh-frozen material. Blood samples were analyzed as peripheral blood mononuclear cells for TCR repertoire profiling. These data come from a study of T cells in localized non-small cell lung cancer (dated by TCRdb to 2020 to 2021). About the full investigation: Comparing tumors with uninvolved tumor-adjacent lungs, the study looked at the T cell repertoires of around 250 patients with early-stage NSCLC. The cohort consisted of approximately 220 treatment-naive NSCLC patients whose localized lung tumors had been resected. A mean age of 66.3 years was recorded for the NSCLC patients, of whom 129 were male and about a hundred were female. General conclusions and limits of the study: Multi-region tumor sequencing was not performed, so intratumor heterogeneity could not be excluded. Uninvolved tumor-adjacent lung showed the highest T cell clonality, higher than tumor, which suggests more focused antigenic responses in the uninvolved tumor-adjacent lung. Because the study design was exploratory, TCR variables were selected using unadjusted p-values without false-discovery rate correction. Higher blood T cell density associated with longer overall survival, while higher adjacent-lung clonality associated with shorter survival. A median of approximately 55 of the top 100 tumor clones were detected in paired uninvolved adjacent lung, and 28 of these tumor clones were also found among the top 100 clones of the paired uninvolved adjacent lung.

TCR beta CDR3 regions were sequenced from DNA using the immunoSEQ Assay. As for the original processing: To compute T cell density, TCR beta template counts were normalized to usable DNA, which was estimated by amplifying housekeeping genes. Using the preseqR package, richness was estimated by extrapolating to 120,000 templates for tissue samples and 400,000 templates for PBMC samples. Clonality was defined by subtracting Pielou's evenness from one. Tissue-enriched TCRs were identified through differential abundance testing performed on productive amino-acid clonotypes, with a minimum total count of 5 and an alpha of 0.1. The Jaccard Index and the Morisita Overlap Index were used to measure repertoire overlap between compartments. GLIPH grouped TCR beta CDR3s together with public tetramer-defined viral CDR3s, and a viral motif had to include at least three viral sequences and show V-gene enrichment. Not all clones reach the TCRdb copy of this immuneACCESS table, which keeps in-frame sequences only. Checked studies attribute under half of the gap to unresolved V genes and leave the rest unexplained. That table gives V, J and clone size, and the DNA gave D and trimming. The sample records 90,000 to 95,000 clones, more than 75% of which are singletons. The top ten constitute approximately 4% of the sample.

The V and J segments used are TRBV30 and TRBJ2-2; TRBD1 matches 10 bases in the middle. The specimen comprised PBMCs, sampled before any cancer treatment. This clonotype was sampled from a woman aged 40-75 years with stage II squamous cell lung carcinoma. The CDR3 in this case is CASPSPGQGKLFF. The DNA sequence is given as TGTGCCTCCCCATCGCCGGGACAGGGGAAGCTGTTTTTT. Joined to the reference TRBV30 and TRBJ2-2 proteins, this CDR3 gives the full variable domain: SQTIHQWPATLVQPVGSPLSLECTVEGTSNPNLYWYRQAAGRGLQLLFYSVGIGQISSEVPQNLSASRPQDRQFILSSKKLLLSDSGFYLCASPSPGQGKLFFGEGSRLTVL.